These 8 T cell receptor beta chains were all obtained from the same sample, sequenced in a study of long-term antiretroviral therapy in people with HIV. Assay version v3.0 of immunoSEQ was used, and it was run at survey level. Using immunoSEQ multiplex PCR, the repertoire was profiled, and TCRdb retains in-frame clones only, with some absent. Of 20,000 to 25,000 clones in the sample, 65% to 85% are singletons; the top ten hold 12%. The sequenced sample was unsorted PBMCs, obtained around 1.8 years before starting antiretroviral therapy. The receptors originated from a woman aged 40 to 50 with HIV.

The chain combines TRBV11-2 with TRBJ2-7; 8 nucleotides align to TRBD2. The CDR3 runs to 14 residues. V shed 1 base and J 5 bases; nucleotides not matched to a gene: 4. The germline CDR1 and CDR2 sequences are SGHAT and FQNNGV. The CDR3 here is CASSLAGGAHEQYF. The CDR3 DNA sequence: TGTGCCAGCAGCTTAGCCGGGGGGGCCCACGAGCAGTACTTC.

The J gene is TRBJ2-2, the V gene TRBV5-1; TRBD1 agrees at 7 bases. This CDR3 spans 17 amino acids. From germline, CDR1 is SGHRS and CDR2 YFSETQ. Trimming at V came to 4 bases and at J to 1 base, leaving 10 bases not matched to a gene. This CDR3 reads CASSPPWGTVNTGELFF. The CDR3, as DNA: TGCGCCAGCAGCCCCCCTTGGGGGACAGTGAACACCGGGGAGCTGTTTTTT.

This chain joins TRBV7-8 and TRBJ2-7; D not certain. CDR3 length: 13 amino acids. V was clipped by 6 bases and J by 2 bases, with 11 bases between them. Per germline, CDR1 SGHVS and CDR2 FQNEAQ. The CDR3 reads CASSRFGPYEQYF. The CDR3 DNA reads as TGTGCCAGCAGTCGCTTTGGGCCCTACGAGCAGTACTTC.

This clone was observed a single time. The chain links TRBV5-1 to TRBJ2-7, with unresolved D. V shed 0 bases and J shed 0 bases, with 7 bases lying between them. The CDR3 is 14 residues long. Germline V gives CDR1 SGHRS, CDR2 YFSETQ. This CDR3 is CASSLVPHSYEQYF. The CDR3 nucleotides are TGCGCCAGCAGCTTGGTTCCGCACTCCTACGAGCAGTACTTC.

The chain couples TRBV2 to TRBJ2-3; 9 bases are shared with TRBD1. Losses at the gene ends were 7 bases for V and 3 bases for J; bases not matched to a gene: 2. The CDR3 totals 13 residues. The germline V gene encodes CDR1 SNHLY and CDR2 FYNNEI. CDR3 in DNA: TGTGCCAGCACCGGACAGGGGACAGATACGCAGTATTTT. This translates into CASTGQGTDTQYF.

On this clone: Mismatch with germline at one junction end may stem from a read error. The rearrangement links TRBV2 to TRBJ1-1; no clear D gene. The germline gives CDR1 SNHLY, CDR2 FYNNEI. This CDR3 is built from 11 residues. CDR3 residues: CVSIRNTEAFF. The CDR3 nucleotides are TGTGTCAGCATAAGGAACACTGAAGCTTTCTTT.

The V and J genes are TRBV29-1 and TRBJ2-3; 9 bases map to TRBD2. V dropped 6 bases and J dropped 2; count of bases not matched to a gene: 15. The CDR3 is 17 residues long. From germline, CDR1 is SQVTM and CDR2 ANQGSEA. The CDR3 nucleotides read TGCAGCGTACCCTTAGAGGAGACTAGCGGAAACACAGATACGCAGTATTTT. Translated, it gives CSVPLEETSGNTDTQYF.

This clone has only one observation. The CDR3 sequence: CALGWGQPYGYTF. The CDR3 region has the DNA TGTGCCTTGGGGTGGGGACAGCCTTATGGCTACACCTTC. The J gene is TRBJ1-2, the V gene TRBV30; TRBD1 matches 7 bases. This CDR3 contains 13 residues. Germline CDR1 is GTSNPN and CDR2 is SVGIG (reference sequence). V dropped 7 bases and J dropped 5; count of bases not matched to a gene: 10.